Presented here are 30 T cell receptor beta chains from one specimen sequenced in a study of beta chain features in type 1 diabetes. The antigens these receptors bind are not known. Whole-study findings and limits: The study found moderately but significantly shorter TCRB CDR3s in all four CD4+ subsets of Type 1 diabetes patients.

Expressed TCRB transcripts were sequenced because the isolated RNA had all been reverse transcribed beforehand. Measured with immunoSEQ multiplex PCR; TCRdb has only the in-frame clones, and not every one. This table holds 350,000 to 400,000 clones, approximately 12% found once. The specimen sequenced was naive CD4+ T cells from blood. All receptors derive from a woman aged 18-30 years with type 1 diabetes.

A few counts support this clone. The chain recombines TRBV29-1 with TRBJ1-5; D is uncertain. V was pared by 7 bases and J by 11 bases, with 18 bases between. Looked up from germline, CDR1 is SQVTM and CDR2 is ANQGSEA. The CDR3 has 12 amino acids. The CDR3 is CSAMRDDGSQHF. The CDR3 nucleotides are TGCAGCGCTATGAGGGATGATGGGTCCCAGCATTTT. The full variable domain, rest sourced from reference TRBV29-1 and TRBJ1-5, is SAVISQKPSRDICQRGTSLTIQCQVDSQVTMMFWYRQQPGQSLTLIATANQGSEATYESGFVIDKFPISRPNLTFSTLTVSNMSPEDSSIYLCSAMRDDGSQHFGDGTRLSIL.

The gene calls are TRBV28 and TRBJ1-1; 8 bases map to TRBD1. The CDR3 has 14 amino acids. Per the germline V gene, CDR1 is MDHEN and CDR2 is SYDVKM. V trimming: 7 bases; J trimming: 5 bases; junction bases outside the gene matches: 9. The chain's CDR3 is CASNWDRRATEAFF. The CDR3 coding sequence is TGTGCCAGCAACTGGGACAGGAGGGCAACTGAAGCTTTCTTT.

The chain links TRBV10-3 to TRBJ2-7, with D perhaps TRBD1 (6 bases). V gave up 10 bases and J gave up 3 bases, with 19 bases separating them. CDR3 size: 14 residues. CDR1 is ENHRY, CDR2 SYGVKD, per germline. CDR3 residues: CATSRRDNGYEQYF. CDR3 DNA: TGTGCCACCAGCAGAAGGGACAACGGCTACGAGCAGTACTTC.

This clone has only a few counts. The rearrangement links TRBV6-5 to TRBJ1-6, with 9 positions matching TRBD1. The CDR3 contains 14 residues. The junction had 2 bases not matched to a gene; V was cut back by 2 bases and J by 9 bases. Germline lookup yields CDR1 MNHEY and CDR2 SVGAGI. Written as DNA, the CDR3 is TGTGCCAGCAGTTACGGGACAGGGAGTTCACCCCTCCACTTT. Amino acid sequence: CASSYGTGSSPLHF.

This clone was observed a handful of times. The genes are TRBV29-1 and TRBJ1-1; weak D call: TRBD1 (6 bases). Trimming removed 8 bases from V and 0 bases from J, with 13 bases in between. Per germline, CDR1 SQVTM and CDR2 ANQGSEA. The CDR3 length is 13 residues. Here the CDR3 reads CSTGGPLNTEAFF. The CDR3 DNA is TGCAGCACTGGGGGCCCCTTGAACACTGAAGCTTTCTTT.

The J gene is TRBJ2-1, the V gene TRBV30; TRBD2 matches 10 bases. The CDR3 has 14 amino acids. V shed 7 bases, J shed 6 bases, and the junction held 9 bases outside the gene matches. Germline V gene data show CDR1 as GTSNPN and CDR2 as SVGIG (reference sequence). CDR3 sequence reads: CAFSLLAGINEQFF. Here the CDR3 DNA reads TGTGCCTTCAGCTTACTAGCGGGAATCAATGAGCAGTTCTTC.

This clone has more than one count but fewer than ten. V usage is TRBV5-1 and J usage is TRBJ2-3; no reliable D call. Germline loops: CDR1 SGHRS, CDR2 YFSETQ. There are 14 residues in the CDR3. Trimming removed 0 bases at V and 4 bases at J, with 9 bases between. The CDR3 region has the DNA TGCGCCAGCAGCTTGGAACGGTTCCCAGATACGCAGTATTTT. It translates to CASSLERFPDTQYF. The whole variable domain, filled in from reference TRBV5-1 and TRBJ2-3, reads KAGVTQTPRYLIKTRGQQVTLSCSPISGHRSVSWYQQTPGQGLQFLFEYFSETQRNKGNFPGRFSGRQFSNSRSEMNVSTLELGDSALYLCASSLERFPDTQYFGPGTRLTVL.

In this sample, this clone turned up a few times. The rearrangement links TRBV13 to TRBJ2-1; 8 bases match TRBD1. The CDR3 loop spans 17 amino acids. V shed 4 bases and J 8 bases; nucleotides not matched to a gene: 16. Germline V CDR1 and CDR2: PRHDT, FYEKMQ (reference sequence). CDR3 protein: CASSSTFPDRGVDEQFF. CDR3 DNA: TGTGCCAGCAGCTCCACTTTCCCCGACAGGGGAGTTGATGAGCAGTTCTTC.

The genes are TRBV7-9 and TRBJ2-6; D might be TRBD1 (7 bases). Between the trimmed V and J ends, which lost 5 bases and 3 bases, there was a span of 11 bases. The CDR3 length is 15 residues. The germline V gene encodes CDR1 SEHNR and CDR2 FQNEAQ (reference sequence). Here the CDR3 reads CASSRRGVGANVLTF. The CDR3 DNA reads TGTGCCAGCAGCCGCAGGGGGGTTGGGGCCAACGTCCTGACTTTC.

The chain combines TRBV28 with TRBJ1-2; 8 positions agree with TRBD1. Unmatched junction bases numbered 6, after V lost 9 bases and J lost 0 bases. The CDR3 covers 14 residues. Germline V gives CDR1 MDHEN, CDR2 SYDVKM. CDR3: CASSTGAANYGYTF. The CDR3 region has the DNA TGTGCCAGTTCGACAGGGGCAGCTAACTATGGCTACACCTTC.

The chain recombines TRBV29-1 with TRBJ2-3; 10 bases match TRBD2. The V segment lost 3 bases and the J segment 6 bases; nucleotides outside the gene matches: 6. CDR1 and CDR2 from the germline V gene are SQVTM and ANQGSEA. This CDR3 is built from 14 residues. CDR3 sequence reads: CSVDWASGSDTQYF. In DNA, the CDR3 is TGCAGCGTTGATTGGGCTAGCGGGAGTGATACGCAGTATTTT.

Only a few counts were recorded for this clone. The chain combines TRBV14 with TRBJ2-5; 10 positions match TRBD1. This CDR3 region has 13 residues. Trimming removed 3 bases from V and 5 bases from J; junction bases left unmatched: 0. Germline V gives CDR1 SGHDN, CDR2 FVKESK. CDR3 in amino acids: CASSQGQGETQYF. The CDR3 DNA follows: TGTGCCAGCAGCCAGGGACAGGGGGAGACCCAGTACTTC.

This clone has more than one count but fewer than ten. This chain connects TRBV29-1 to TRBJ2-5, with 11 positions matching TRBD1. The CDR3 has 14 amino acids. V was clipped by 4 bases and J by 5 bases; unmatched bases: 6. The germline CDR1 and CDR2 sequences are SQVTM and ANQGSEA. This CDR3 reads CSVVGQGVGETQYF. The CDR3 DNA reads TGCAGCGTTGTGGGACAGGGGGTAGGGGAGACCCAGTACTTC.

This clone appeared a few times. The chain combines TRBV7-3 with TRBJ2-7, with D perhaps TRBD2 (6 bases). The germline gives CDR1 SGHTA, CDR2 FQGTGA. Trimming pared 5 bases from V and 3 bases from J, leaving 11 bases between. The CDR3 loop spans 13 amino acids. CDR3 amino acids: CASSAGPSYEQYF. CDR3 sequence (DNA): TGTGCCAGCAGCGCGGGACCAAGCTACGAGCAGTACTTC.

The chain joins TRBV11-2 to TRBJ2-1; D is ambiguous. The V gene's germline CDR1 is SGHAT and CDR2 FQNNGV. The V and J ends lost 2 bases and 0 bases respectively, with 5 bases between them. The CDR3 has 14 residues. The CDR3 nucleotides read TGTGCCAGCAGCTTACTTAGCTCCTACAATGAGCAGTTCTTC. It yields the protein CASSLLSSYNEQFF.

The chain couples TRBV6-6 to TRBJ1-2; TRBD1 aligns across 7 bases. Germline assignment: CDR1 MNHNY and CDR2 SVGAGI (reference sequence). This CDR3 comprises 16 residues. The trim removed 6 bases at V and 0 bases at J, leaving 10 bases unmatched. The CDR3 sequence is CASSRRDRAANYGYTF. CDR3 sequence (DNA): TGTGCCAGCAGCCGCCGTGACAGGGCAGCTAACTATGGCTACACCTTC.

V gene TRBV30 combines with J gene TRBJ2-7, with 8 bases that match TRBD1. The CDR3 length is 14 residues. From germline, CDR1 is GTSNPN and CDR2 SVGIG (reference sequence). Germline trimming cut 4 bases from V and 3 bases from J; bases unmatched to any gene: 8. For the CDR3, the DNA is TGTGCCTGGAACATCAGGGGGCGCTTCTACGAGCAGTACTTC. Its protein product is CAWNIRGRFYEQYF. Variable domain in full (rest from reference TRBV30 and TRBJ2-7): SQTIHQWPATLVQPVGSPLSLECTVEGTSNPNLYWYRQAAGRGLQLLFYSVGIGQISSEVPQNLSASRPQDRQFILSSKKLLLSDSGFYLCAWNIRGRFYEQYFGPGTRLTVT.

This clone was counted between two and nine times. The chain carries TRBV5-4 and TRBJ1-1; TRBD1 matches at 7 bases. Germline V gene sequence: CDR1 SGHNT, CDR2 YYREEE (reference sequence). The CDR3 sequence is 13 residues long. With V trimmed by 2 bases and J by 3 bases, 1 base remained unmatched. This chain's CDR3 is CASSLGQDTEAFF. DNA of the CDR3: TGTGCCAGCAGCTTAGGACAGGACACTGAAGCTTTCTTT.

This chain connects TRBV4-3 to TRBJ2-5; 10 positions agree with TRBD1. The CDR3 is 14 amino acids. The germline gives CDR1 LGHNA, CDR2 YSLEER. Unmatched junction bases numbered 4, after V lost 4 bases and J lost 5 bases. The CDR3 DNA sequence: TGCGCCAGCAGCCTCTGGGGACAGGGGGAGACCCAGTACTTC. Residues: CASSLWGQGETQYF.

This clone was found a few times. The V and J genes are TRBV19 and TRBJ1-2; 7 bases match TRBD1. The germline CDR1 and CDR2 sequences are LNHDA and SQIVND (reference sequence). This CDR3 is 14 amino acids long. The V segment lost 4 bases and the J segment 1 base; nucleotides outside the gene matches: 3. The CDR3 protein is CASSRTGLNYGYTF. As DNA, the CDR3 is TGTGCCAGTAGTAGGACAGGACTTAACTATGGCTACACCTTC.

This clone has just a few counts. The rearrangement uses TRBV4-1 and TRBJ2-7; 9 bases fit TRBD2. CDR1 and CDR2 (germline): MGHRA, YSYEKL. The CDR3 covers 15 residues. V trimming: 4 bases; J trimming: 3 bases; junction bases outside the gene matches: 7. The CDR3 DNA is TGCGCCAGCAGCCGCCTCTTACTAGCGGGCTACGAGCAGTACTTC. This gives the protein CASSRLLLAGYEQYF.

V gene TRBV27 combines with J gene TRBJ1-2; TRBD1 matches 8 bases. CDR3 length: 16 residues. The V segment lost 3 bases and the J segment 4 bases; nucleotides outside the gene matches: 10. CDR1 and CDR2 (germline): MNHEY, SMNVEV (reference sequence). The CDR3 nucleotides are TGTGCCAGCAGTTTTAGGCCAGGGGGCGCTGGCTATGGCTACACCTTC. As protein: CASSFRPGGAGYGYTF.

The chain uses TRBV14 and TRBJ2-2; D uncertain. V was trimmed by 0 bases and J by 4 bases, leaving 6 bases between them. The CDR3 is 14 amino acids. Germline CDR1 SGHDN, CDR2 FVKESK. The CDR3 DNA is TGTGCCAGCAGCCAAGATCCGGTCACCGGGGAGCTGTTTTTT. It specifies CASSQDPVTGELFF.

This clone appeared a few times. This chain links TRBV28 with TRBJ2-1; TRBD2 matches 9 bases. The CDR3 consists of 15 residues. V lost 6 bases to trimming and J lost 5 bases; unmatched junction nucleotides: 8. Per germline, CDR1 MDHEN and CDR2 SYDVKM. The chain's CDR3 is CASRGTSGFDNEQFF. The CDR3 nucleotides read TGTGCCAGCAGGGGAACTAGCGGGTTCGACAATGAGCAGTTCTTC.

J is TRBJ1-2 and V is TRBV2; D is possibly TRBD1 (5 bases). V lost 3 bases, J lost 4 bases, and 15 bases lay in between. The CDR3 is 15 amino acids. From germline, CDR1 is SNHLY and CDR2 FYNNEI. CDR3 coding DNA: TGTGCCAGCAGTGATACTGGCAGGGCAAGCTATGGCTACACCTTC. Its protein product is CASSDTGRASYGYTF.

This clone was counted a few times. The V and J genes are TRBV7-2 and TRBJ2-5, with D hard to call. Trimming pared 4 bases from V and 1 base from J, leaving 10 bases between. Germline V gene data show CDR1 as SGHTA and CDR2 as FQGNSA. The length of the CDR3 is 14 residues. CDR3 sequence (DNA): TGTGCCAGCAGCTCCCGCTATGGCCAAGAGACCCAGTACTTC. This translates into CASSSRYGQETQYF.

V usage is TRBV4-2 and J usage is TRBJ1-1; D perhaps matches TRBD1 (6 bases). Per the germline V gene, CDR1 is LGHNA and CDR2 is YNFKEQ. V was clipped by 8 bases and J by 0 bases, with 10 bases between them. This CDR3 is built from 13 residues. In DNA form, the CDR3 reads TGTGCCAGCCGGGGGGCGTTGAACACTGAAGCTTTCTTT. This gives the protein CASRGALNTEAFF.

This clone was picked up a small number of times. The chain has TRBV6-5 and TRBJ2-5; D may be TRBD2 (5 bases). Trimming took 6 bases from V and 7 from J, leaving 12 bases between them. CDR1 is MNHEY, CDR2 SVGAGI, per germline. The CDR3 runs 12 residues. The CDR3 region is CASRATAGTQYF. CDR3 coding DNA: TGTGCCAGCAGAGCCACGGCGGGGACCCAGTACTTC.

The chain recombines TRBV11-2 with TRBJ2-1, with 7 bases that match TRBD2. The germline V gene encodes CDR1 SGHAT and CDR2 FQNNGV. The CDR3 is made up of 14 amino acids. V lost 5 bases, J lost 4 bases, and 5 bases stayed unmatched. CDR3 sequence: CASSRLAVYNEQFF. The CDR3 DNA is TGTGCCAGCAGCAGACTAGCAGTATACAATGAGCAGTTCTTC.

The CDR3 DNA follows: TGTGCCAGCAGCCCCGGGCGGGCTGAAGCTTTCTTT. This encodes CASSPGRAEAFF. The chain carries TRBV27 and TRBJ1-1; D remains unclear. V was cut by 6 bases and J by 6 bases, with 11 bases left in between. This CDR3 has 12 amino acids. Germline V gene data show CDR1 as MNHEY and CDR2 as SMNVEV (reference sequence).